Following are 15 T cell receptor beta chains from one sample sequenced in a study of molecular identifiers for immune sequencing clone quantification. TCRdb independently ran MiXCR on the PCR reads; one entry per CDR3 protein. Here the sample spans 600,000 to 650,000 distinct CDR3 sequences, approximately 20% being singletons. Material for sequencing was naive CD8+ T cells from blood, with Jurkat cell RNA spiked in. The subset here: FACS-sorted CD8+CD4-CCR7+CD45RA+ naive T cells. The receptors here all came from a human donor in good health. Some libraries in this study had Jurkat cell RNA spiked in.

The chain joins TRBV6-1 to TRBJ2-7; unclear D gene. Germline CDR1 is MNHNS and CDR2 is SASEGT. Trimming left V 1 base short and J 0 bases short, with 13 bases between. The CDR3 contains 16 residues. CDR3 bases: TGTGCCAGCAGTGAAGACGTCGGGCTGAGCTCCTACGAGCAGTACTTC. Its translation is CASSEDVGLSSYEQYF.

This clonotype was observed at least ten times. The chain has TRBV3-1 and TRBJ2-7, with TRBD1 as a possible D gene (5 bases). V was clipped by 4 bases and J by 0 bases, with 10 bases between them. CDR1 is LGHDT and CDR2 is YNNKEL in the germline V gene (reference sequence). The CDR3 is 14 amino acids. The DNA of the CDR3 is TGTGCCAGCAGCCCCGGCAGGGCCTCCTACGAGCAGTACTTC. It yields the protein CASSPGRASYEQYF.

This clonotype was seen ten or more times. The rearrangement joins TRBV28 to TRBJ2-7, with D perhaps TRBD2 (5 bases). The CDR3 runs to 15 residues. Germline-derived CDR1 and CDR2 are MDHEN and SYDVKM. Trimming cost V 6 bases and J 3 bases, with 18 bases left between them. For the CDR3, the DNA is TGTGCCAGCAGGGCTGGGCCTAGCTCGTACTACGAGCAGTACTTC. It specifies CASRAGPSSYYEQYF.

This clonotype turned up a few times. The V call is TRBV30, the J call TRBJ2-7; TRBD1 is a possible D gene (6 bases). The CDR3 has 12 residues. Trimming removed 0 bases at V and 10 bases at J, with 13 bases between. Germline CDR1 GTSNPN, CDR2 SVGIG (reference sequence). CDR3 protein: CAWSVQGGLQYF. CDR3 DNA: TGTGCCTGGAGTGTACAGGGTGGCCTCCAGTACTTC.

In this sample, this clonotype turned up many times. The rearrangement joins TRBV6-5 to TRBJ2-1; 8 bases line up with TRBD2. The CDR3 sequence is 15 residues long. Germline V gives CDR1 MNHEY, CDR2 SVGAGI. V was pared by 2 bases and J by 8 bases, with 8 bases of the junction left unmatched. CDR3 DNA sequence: TGTGCCAGCAGTTACGGGAGCGGGAGTATCTATGAGCAGTTCTTC. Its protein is CASSYGSGSIYEQFF.

CDR3 sequence reads: CASSQDPSGAGYNEQFF. DNA of the CDR3: TGCGCCAGCAGCCAAGATCCCTCAGGAGCCGGGTACAATGAGCAGTTCTTC. The chain recombines TRBV4-3 with TRBJ2-1; D remains unclear. This CDR3 has 17 residues. From germline, CDR1 is LGHNA and CDR2 YSLEER. The germline V and J ends were trimmed by 0 bases and 4 bases, with 16 bases remaining between them.

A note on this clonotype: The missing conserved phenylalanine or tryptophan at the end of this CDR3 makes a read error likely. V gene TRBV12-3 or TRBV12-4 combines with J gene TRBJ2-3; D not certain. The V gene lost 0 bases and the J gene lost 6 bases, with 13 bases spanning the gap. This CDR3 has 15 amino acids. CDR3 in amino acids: CASSLALGAWDTQYS. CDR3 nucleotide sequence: TGTGCCAGCAGTTTAGCGTTAGGAGCTTGGGATACGCAGTATTCT.

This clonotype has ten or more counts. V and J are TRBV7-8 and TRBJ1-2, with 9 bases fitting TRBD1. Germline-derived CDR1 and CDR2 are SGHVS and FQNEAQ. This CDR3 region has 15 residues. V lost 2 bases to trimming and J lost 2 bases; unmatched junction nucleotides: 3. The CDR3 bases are TGTGCCAGCAGCTTATGGACAGGGGACAACTATGGCTACACCTTC. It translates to CASSLWTGDNYGYTF.

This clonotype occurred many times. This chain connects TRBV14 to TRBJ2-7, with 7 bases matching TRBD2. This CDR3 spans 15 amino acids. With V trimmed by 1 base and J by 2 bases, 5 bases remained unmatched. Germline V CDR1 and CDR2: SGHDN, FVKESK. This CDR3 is CASSQVAGGTYEQYF. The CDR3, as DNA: TGTGCCAGCAGCCAAGTTGCCGGGGGGACCTACGAGCAGTACTTC.

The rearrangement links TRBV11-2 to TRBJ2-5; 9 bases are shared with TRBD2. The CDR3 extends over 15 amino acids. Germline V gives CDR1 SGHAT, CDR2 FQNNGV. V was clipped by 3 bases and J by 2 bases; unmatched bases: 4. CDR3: CASSFSSGVQETQYF. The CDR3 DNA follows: TGTGCCAGCAGCTTTTCTAGCGGGGTGCAAGAGACCCAGTACTTC. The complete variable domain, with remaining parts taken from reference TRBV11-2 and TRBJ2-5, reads EAGVAQSPRYKIIEKRQSVAFWCNPISGHATLYWYQQILGQGPKLLIQFQNNGVVDDSQLPKDRFSAERLKGVDSTLKIQPAKLEDSAVYLCASSFSSGVQETQYFGPGTRLLVL.

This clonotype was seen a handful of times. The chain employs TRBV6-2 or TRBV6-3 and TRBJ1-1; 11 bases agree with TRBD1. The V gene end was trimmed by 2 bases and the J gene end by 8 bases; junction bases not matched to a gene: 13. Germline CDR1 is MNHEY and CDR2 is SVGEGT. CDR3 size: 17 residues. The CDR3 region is CASSYLLDRGPRGEAFF. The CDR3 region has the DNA TGTGCCAGCAGTTACCTCTTGGACAGGGGGCCACGGGGGGAAGCTTTCTTT.

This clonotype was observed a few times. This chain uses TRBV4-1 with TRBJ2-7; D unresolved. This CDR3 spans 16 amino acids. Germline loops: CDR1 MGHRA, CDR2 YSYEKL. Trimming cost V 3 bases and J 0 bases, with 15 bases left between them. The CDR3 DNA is TGCGCCAGCAGCCACCCCAAGCAGGATCTCTCCTACGAGCAGTACTTC. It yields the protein CASSHPKQDLSYEQYF.

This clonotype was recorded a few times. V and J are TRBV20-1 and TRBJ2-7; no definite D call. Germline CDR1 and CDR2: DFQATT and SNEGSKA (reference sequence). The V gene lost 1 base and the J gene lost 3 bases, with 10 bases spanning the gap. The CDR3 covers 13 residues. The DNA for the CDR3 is TGCAGTGCTAGAGTGCCCTCTAGCTACGAGCAGTACTTC. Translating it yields CSARVPSSYEQYF.

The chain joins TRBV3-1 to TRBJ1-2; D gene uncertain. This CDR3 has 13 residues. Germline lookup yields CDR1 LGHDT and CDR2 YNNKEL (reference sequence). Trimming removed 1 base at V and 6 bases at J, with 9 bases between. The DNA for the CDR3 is TGTGCCAGCAGCCAAGGTCCGGCTAATGGCTACACCTTC. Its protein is CASSQGPANGYTF.

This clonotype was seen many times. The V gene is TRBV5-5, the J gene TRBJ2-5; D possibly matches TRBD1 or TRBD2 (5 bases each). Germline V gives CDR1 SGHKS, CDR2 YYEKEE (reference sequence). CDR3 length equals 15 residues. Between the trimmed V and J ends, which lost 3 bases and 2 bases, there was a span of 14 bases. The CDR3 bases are TGTGCCAGCAGCTGGGACCCCGGGCCACAAGAGACCCAGTACTTC. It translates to CASSWDPGPQETQYF.